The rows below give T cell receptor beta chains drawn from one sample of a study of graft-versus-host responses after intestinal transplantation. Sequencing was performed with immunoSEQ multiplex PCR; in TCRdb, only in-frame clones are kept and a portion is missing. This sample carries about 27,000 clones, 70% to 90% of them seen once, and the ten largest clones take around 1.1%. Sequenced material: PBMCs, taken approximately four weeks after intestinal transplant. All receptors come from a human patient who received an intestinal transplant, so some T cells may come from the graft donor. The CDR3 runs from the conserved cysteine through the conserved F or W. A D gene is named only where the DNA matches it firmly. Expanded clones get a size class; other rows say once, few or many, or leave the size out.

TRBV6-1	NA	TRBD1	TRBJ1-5	CASSPRDRVIQPQHF	TGTGCCAGCAGTCCGCGGGACAGGGTGATTCAGCCCCAGCATTTT
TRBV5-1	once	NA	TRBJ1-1	CASSWGAGQGMNTEAFF	TGCGCCAGCAGCTGGGGGGCGGGGCAGGGAATGAACACTGAAGCTTTCTTT
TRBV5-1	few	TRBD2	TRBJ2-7	CASSFGVAGGPSSYEQYF	TGCGCCAGCAGCTTCGGGGTAGCGGGGGGCCCTAGCTCCTACGAGCAGTACTTC
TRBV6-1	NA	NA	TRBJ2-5	CASSNRDLQYF	TGTGCCAGCAGTAACCGGGACCTCCAGTACTTC
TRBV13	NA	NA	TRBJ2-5	CASSLEPLLAGQETQYF	TGTGCCAGCAGCTTGGAACCGCTCCTAGCAGGGCAAGAGACCCAGTACTTC
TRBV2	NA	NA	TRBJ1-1	CASSMELGVNTEAFF	TGTGCCAGCTCTATGGAGTTAGGAGTGAACACTGAAGCTTTCTTT
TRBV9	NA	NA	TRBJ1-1	CASSVTGGFTEAFF	TGTGCCAGCAGCGTAACGGGAGGGTTCACTGAAGCTTTCTTT
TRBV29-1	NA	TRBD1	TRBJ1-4	CSVRQGKNEKLFF	TGCAGCGTAAGACAGGGAAAGAATGAAAAACTGTTTTTT
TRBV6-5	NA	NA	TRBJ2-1	CASSYRGRGHNEQFF	TGTGCCAGCAGCTACAGGGGCCGGGGGCACAATGAGCAGTTCTTC
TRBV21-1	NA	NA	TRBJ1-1	CASSKRDTERYTEAFF	TGTGCCAGCAGCAAACGGGACACGGAACGGTACACTGAAGCTTTCTTT
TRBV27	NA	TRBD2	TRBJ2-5	CASSPATSGPGGETQYF	TGTGCCAGCAGTCCAGCGACTAGCGGGCCGGGGGGGGAGACCCAGTACTTC
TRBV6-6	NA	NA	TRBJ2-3	CASSYPRGSTDTQYF	TGTGCCAGCAGTTACCCGAGGGGTAGCACAGATACGCAGTATTTT
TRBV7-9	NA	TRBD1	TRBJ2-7	CASADRVYEQYF	TGTGCCAGCGCCGACAGGGTCTACGAGCAGTACTTC
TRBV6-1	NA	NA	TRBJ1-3	CASSEVRGRGGNTIYF	TGTGCCAGCAGTGAAGTTCGGGGGAGGGGGGGAAACACCATATATTTT
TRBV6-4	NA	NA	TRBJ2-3	CASSEGGLTDTQYF	TGTGCCAGCAGTGAGGGGGGGCTGACAGATACGCAGTATTTT
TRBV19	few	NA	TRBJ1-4	CASSLRGDGEKLFF	TGTGCCAGTAGCCTGCGGGGAGACGGTGAAAAACTGTTTTTT
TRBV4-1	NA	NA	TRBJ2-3	CASSQDLLRADTQYF	TGCGCCAGCAGCCAAGATCTCCTAAGGGCAGATACGCAGTATTTT
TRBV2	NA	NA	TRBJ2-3	CASFGLLSDTQYF	TGTGCCAGCTTCGGTCTCCTGTCAGATACGCAGTATTTT
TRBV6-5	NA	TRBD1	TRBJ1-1	CASRQGAGTEAFF	TGTGCCAGCAGACAGGGGGCGGGCACTGAAGCTTTCTTT
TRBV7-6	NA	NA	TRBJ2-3	CASSRDPGDTQYF	TGTGCCAGCAGCCGGGACCCCGGGGATACGCAGTATTTT
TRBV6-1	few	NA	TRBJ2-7	CASSEVGSGFPYEQYF	TGTGCCAGCAGTGAAGTGGGTTCGGGGTTCCCCTACGAGCAGTACTTC
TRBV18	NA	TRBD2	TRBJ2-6	CASSPPLLAAGANVLTF	TGTGCCAGCTCACCACCCCTACTAGCGGCTGGGGCCAACGTCCTGACTTTC
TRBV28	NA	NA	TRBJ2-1	CASKDPDEQFF	TGTGCCAGTAAGGACCCTGATGAGCAGTTCTTC
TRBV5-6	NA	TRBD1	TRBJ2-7	CASSDVPGQGSYEQYF	TGTGCCAGCAGCGACGTCCCGGGACAGGGCTCCTACGAGCAGTACTTC
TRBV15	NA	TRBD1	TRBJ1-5	CATSRSGGGIQPQHF	TGTGCCACCAGCAGATCAGGGGGGGGGATTCAGCCCCAGCATTTT
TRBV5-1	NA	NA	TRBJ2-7	CASSAIQATYEQYF	TGCGCCAGCAGCGCGATACAGGCGACCTACGAGCAGTACTTC
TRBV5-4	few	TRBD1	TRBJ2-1	CASSLSRDRGLRNEQFF	TGTGCCAGCAGCCTTTCGAGGGACAGGGGGCTGAGGAATGAGCAGTTCTTC
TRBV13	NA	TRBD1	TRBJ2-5	CASSRDRAVGKGETQYF	TGTGCCAGCAGCCGAGACAGGGCTGTCGGTAAAGGCGAGACCCAGTACTTC
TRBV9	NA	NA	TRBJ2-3	CASSVGPRTDTQYF	TGTGCCAGCAGCGTAGGTCCTCGCACAGATACGCAGTATTTT
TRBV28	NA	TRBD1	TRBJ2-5	CASRNRGTQETQYF	TGTGCCAGCAGGAACAGGGGAACACAAGAGACCCAGTACTTC
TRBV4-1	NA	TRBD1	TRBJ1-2	CASSLGAGQGYGYTF	TGCGCCAGCAGCCTAGGGGCGGGACAGGGATATGGCTACACCTTC
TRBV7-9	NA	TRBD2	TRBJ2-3	CASSLVAGGEDTQYF	TGTGCCAGCAGCTTAGTAGCGGGAGGGGAAGATACGCAGTATTTT
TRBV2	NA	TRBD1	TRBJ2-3	CASSDSGQGSDTQYF	TGTGCCAGCAGTGACTCGGGACAGGGCTCAGATACGCAGTATTTT